A selection of T cell receptor beta chains follows, all from one sample in a study of T cell responses to AZD1222 COVID-19 vaccine. Clones were sequenced by immunoSEQ multiplex PCR, and TCRdb holds only the in-frame ones, with some missing. The sample has about 150,000 clones; around 90% are singletons. The sample consisted of peripheral blood, taken 28 days after the second AZD1222 dose. These receptors were collected from an adult who received the AZD1222 COVID-19 vaccine. Each CDR3 is given with its conserved first and last residue. The order of the fields is CDR3 DNA, CDR3 protein, CDR3 length, D gene, V gene, J gene, clone size. D genes are given only for firm matches. Clone size is shown for a subset of rows, as once, few, many or a class of expanded clone.

DNA: TGTGCCAGCAGCTTAGCGTCTAACACTGAAGCTTTCTTT
CDR3: CASSLASNTEAFF
length: 13
D: -
V: TRBV11-2
J: TRBJ1-1
size: -

DNA: TGTGCCACCAGTGATCCGAGTCTGGGGGACAGGGGGAATTACAATGAGCAGTTCTTC
CDR3: CATSDPSLGDRGNYNEQFF
length: 19
D: TRBD1
V: TRBV24-1
J: TRBJ2-1
size: -

DNA: TGTGCCACCAGCAAGGGGGACAGGGTGTGGGACAATGAGCAGTTCTTC
CDR3: CATSKGDRVWDNEQFF
length: 16
D: TRBD1
V: TRBV15
J: TRBJ2-1
size: -

DNA: TGCGCCAGCAGCTTAGCCCTCCAGGCCGGGGAGCTGTTTTTT
CDR3: CASSLALQAGELFF
length: 14
D: -
V: TRBV5-1
J: TRBJ2-2
size: -

DNA: TGTGCCAGCAGCTCGCAGACAGGGTCCAATCAGCCCCAGCATTTT
CDR3: CASSSQTGSNQPQHF
length: 15
D: TRBD1
V: TRBV7-2
J: TRBJ1-5
size: -

DNA: TGTGCCAGCAGAGCCACACACAGGGGGCCAGGCTACACCTTC
CDR3: CASRATHRGPGYTF
length: 14
D: TRBD1
V: TRBV6-4
J: TRBJ1-2
size: -

DNA: TGTGCCAGCAGCCTGGCGAGAGGCACAGATACGCAGTATTTT
CDR3: CASSLARGTDTQYF
length: 14
D: -
V: TRBV7-2
J: TRBJ2-3
size: -

DNA: TGTGCCATCAGTGACCGGGACAGGGCGTCTGGGGCCAACGTCCTGACTTTC
CDR3: CAISDRDRASGANVLTF
length: 17
D: TRBD1
V: TRBV10-3
J: TRBJ2-6
size: -

DNA: TGTGCCAGCAGCTTAAGTGCAGATACGCAGTATTTT
CDR3: CASSLSADTQYF
length: 12
D: -
V: TRBV7-2
J: TRBJ2-3
size: -

DNA: TGTGCCAGCAGTTACAGGGCAGTTACTAACTATGGCTACACCTTC
CDR3: CASSYRAVTNYGYTF
length: 15
D: -
V: TRBV6-5
J: TRBJ1-2
size: -

DNA: TGCGCCAGCAGCTCGGGACAGACGAACACCGGGGAGCTGTTTTTT
CDR3: CASSSGQTNTGELFF
length: 15
D: TRBD1
V: TRBV5-1
J: TRBJ2-2
size: -

DNA: TGTGCCAGCAGCTGGGGGCGGGGCCAAGAGACCCAGTACTTC
CDR3: CASSWGRGQETQYF
length: 14
D: -
V: TRBV11-3
J: TRBJ2-5
size: -

DNA: TGTGCCAGTAGTAAAACAGGGGGCGACTATGGCTACACCTTC
CDR3: CASSKTGGDYGYTF
length: 14
D: TRBD1
V: TRBV19
J: TRBJ1-2
size: -

DNA: TGTGCCAGTAGTATCCGAGGGGGCTTTGGGAACACTGAAGCTTTCTTT
CDR3: CASSIRGGFGNTEAFF
length: 16
D: TRBD1
V: TRBV19
J: TRBJ1-1
size: -

DNA: TGTGCCACCAGTGACAAGACTAGCGGGAACGGGAACATTCAGTACTTC
CDR3: CATSDKTSGNGNIQYF
length: 16
D: TRBD2
V: TRBV24-1
J: TRBJ2-4
size: -

DNA: TGCAGCGTTCAGGGGCGTTTGAACACTGAAGCTTTCTTT
CDR3: CSVQGRLNTEAFF
length: 13
D: -
V: TRBV29-1
J: TRBJ1-1
size: -

DNA: TGTGCCAGCAGCTCGGGACTAGCGGGGGGGACGGGGGAGCAGTACTTC
CDR3: CASSSGLAGGTGEQYF
length: 16
D: TRBD2
V: TRBV5-4
J: TRBJ2-7
size: -

DNA: TGTGCCAGCAGCTTAACGACTAGCGGATTCACAGATACGCAGTATTTT
CDR3: CASSLTTSGFTDTQYF
length: 16
D: TRBD2
V: TRBV7-3
J: TRBJ2-3
size: -

DNA: TGTGCCAGCAGCAAAGCAGGACCTAGTCAGTTCTTC
CDR3: CASSKAGPSQFF
length: 12
D: -
V: TRBV21-1
J: TRBJ2-1
size: -

DNA: TGTGCCATCAGTGACCCAACAGGGGGCCACTCCTACGAGCAGTACTTC
CDR3: CAISDPTGGHSYEQYF
length: 16
D: TRBD1
V: TRBV10-3
J: TRBJ2-7
size: -

DNA: TGTGCCAGCAGTGAAGGGACAGGGGGAAACACCATATATTTT
CDR3: CASSEGTGGNTIYF
length: 14
D: TRBD1
V: TRBV6-1
J: TRBJ1-3
size: few

DNA: TGTGCCAGCTCTACTAGGAGAGGAAACGCTGAAGCTTTCTTT
CDR3: CASSTRRGNAEAFF
length: 14
D: -
V: TRBV19
J: TRBJ1-1
size: -

DNA: TGTGCCAGCAGTGTTAATAGCGGGGGGCCTTCCTACGAGCAGTACTTC
CDR3: CASSVNSGGPSYEQYF
length: 16
D: TRBD2
V: TRBV6-4
J: TRBJ2-7
size: few

DNA: TGTGCCAGCAGTCCGGGACTAGCGGGAGAAGGGGTTACCCAGTACTTC
CDR3: CASSPGLAGEGVTQYF
length: 16
D: TRBD2
V: TRBV27
J: TRBJ2-5
size: -

DNA: TGTGCCAGCAGTTACGTTGCCGGGATAGAAGCTTTCTTT
CDR3: CASSYVAGIEAFF
length: 13
D: -
V: TRBV6-2/TRBV6-3
J: TRBJ1-1
size: -

DNA: TGTGCCAGCAGACCAGGGGGCTATGGCGAGCAGTACTTC
CDR3: CASRPGGYGEQYF
length: 13
D: TRBD1
V: TRBV6-6
J: TRBJ2-7
size: -

DNA: TGTGCCAGCAGCCAAAGGACCTTCCCCAGGGTAGGCACTGAAGCTTTCTTT
CDR3: CASSQRTFPRVGTEAFF
length: 17
D: -
V: TRBV3-1/TRBV3-2
J: TRBJ1-1
size: -

DNA: TGTGCCACCAGCCGGGCCGGTTACGAGCAGTACTTC
CDR3: CATSRAGYEQYF
length: 12
D: -
V: TRBV15
J: TRBJ2-7
size: -

DNA: TGTGCCAGCACCCGGGACATTGACTATGGCTACACCTTC
CDR3: CASTRDIDYGYTF
length: 13
D: -
V: TRBV9
J: TRBJ1-2
size: -

DNA: TGTGCCAGCAGCCCTACGGGACTATTGAACACCGGGGAGCTGTTTTTT
CDR3: CASSPTGLLNTGELFF
length: 16
D: TRBD2
V: TRBV16
J: TRBJ2-2
size: -

DNA: TGTGCCATCAGTGAGTGGCAGGGTGACACTGAAGCTTTCTTT
CDR3: CAISEWQGDTEAFF
length: 14
D: -
V: TRBV10-3
J: TRBJ1-1
size: -